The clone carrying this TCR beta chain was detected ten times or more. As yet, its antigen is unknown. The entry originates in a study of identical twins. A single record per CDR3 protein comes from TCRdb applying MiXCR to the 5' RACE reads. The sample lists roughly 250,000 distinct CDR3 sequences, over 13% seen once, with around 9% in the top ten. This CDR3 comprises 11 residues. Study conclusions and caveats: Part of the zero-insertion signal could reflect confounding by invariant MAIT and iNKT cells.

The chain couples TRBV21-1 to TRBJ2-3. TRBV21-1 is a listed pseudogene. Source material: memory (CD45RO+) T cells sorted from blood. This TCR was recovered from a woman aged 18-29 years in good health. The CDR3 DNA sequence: TGTGCCAGCAAGGGCACAGATACGCAGTATTTT. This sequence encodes CASKGTDTQYF.